The next 23 T cell receptor beta chains were all read from a single sample in a study of blood T cell repertoires in COVID-19. Sequenced by immunoSEQ multiplex PCR; TCRdb stores in-frame clones only, minus some. Here the sample spans 85,000 to 100,000 clones, roughly 85% being singletons. The sample was peripheral blood. These receptors originate from a woman aged 60 to 75 with COVID-19, enrolled during active disease.

This clone was recorded once. This rearrangement joins TRBV7-8 to TRBJ2-7, with D maybe TRBD1 (6 bases). Germline V lookup: CDR1 SGHVS, CDR2 FQNEAQ. V dropped 2 bases and J dropped 0 bases, with 8 bases sitting between them. This CDR3 has 14 residues. The CDR3 reads CASSLQGTSYEQYF. CDR3 coding DNA: TGTGCCAGCAGCTTACAGGGGACCTCCTACGAGCAGTACTTC. Full variable domain (remainder filled in from reference TRBV7-8 and TRBJ2-7): GAGVSQSPRYKVAKRGQDVALRCDPISGHVSLFWYQQALGQGPEFLTYFQNEAQLDKSGLPSDRFFAERPEGSVSTLKIQRTQQEDSAVYLCASSLQGTSYEQYFGPGTRLTVT.

This clone occurred a few times. This sequence joins TRBV5-1 and TRBJ1-5, with 8 bases aligning to TRBD1. The ends lost 2 bases at V and 1 base at J; junction bases unmatched: 5. The CDR3 is 16 amino acids. Germline CDR1 reads SGHRS; CDR2 reads YFSETQ. The CDR3 sequence is CASSFGAGGSNQPQHF. The DNA for the CDR3 is TGCGCCAGCAGCTTTGGGGCAGGGGGCAGCAATCAGCCCCAGCATTTT.

The chain is built from TRBV6-5 and TRBJ1-2, with no clear D. The germline V and J ends were trimmed by 0 bases and 8 bases, with 13 bases remaining between them. This CDR3 spans 14 amino acids. Germline CDR1 MNHEY, CDR2 SVGAGI. The CDR3 coding sequence is TGTGCCAGCAGTTACTCGAGAGCGGTTGGCGGCTACACCTTC. This translates into CASSYSRAVGGYTF.

This chain connects TRBV10-3 to TRBJ1-6; 8 nucleotides line up with TRBD1. The CDR3 length is 17 residues. Per germline, CDR1 ENHRY and CDR2 SYGVKD. V shed 0 bases, J shed 8 bases, and the junction held 9 bases outside the gene matches. CDR3 in amino acids: CAISESAGTGSHSPLHF. In DNA form, the CDR3 reads TGTGCCATCAGTGAGTCGGCCGGGACAGGTTCTCATTCACCCCTCCACTTT.

The chain couples TRBV19 to TRBJ1-6; the D gene is possibly TRBD1 (6 bases). V lost 8 bases, J lost 10 bases, and 21 bases lay in between. Per the germline V gene, CDR1 is LNHDA and CDR2 is SQIVND (reference sequence). This CDR3 has 15 residues. The CDR3 DNA follows: TGTGCCAGTGCGATCGGGGGGCGCATAATCTCACCCCTCCACTTT. Amino acid sequence: CASAIGGRIISPLHF.

The CDR3 loop reads CASSEKGSSTEAFF. The CDR3 nucleotides read TGTGCCAGCAGTGAAAAAGGGAGTTCGACTGAAGCTTTCTTT. The chain uses TRBV6-1 and TRBJ1-1; no clear D. CDR3 length equals 14 residues. Trimming removed 2 bases from V and 5 bases from J, with 12 bases in between. Germline V lookup: CDR1 MNHNS, CDR2 SASEGT.

This sequence joins TRBV6-1 and TRBJ2-3; the match to TRBD2 covers 10 bases. The CDR3 covers 18 residues. V dropped 0 bases and J dropped 3; count of bases not matched to a gene: 9. Germline CDR1 is MNHNS and CDR2 is SASEGT. CDR3 sequence reads: CASSEAPSSGGRTDTQYF. For the CDR3, the DNA is TGTGCCAGCAGTGAAGCGCCTTCTAGCGGGGGACGGACAGATACGCAGTATTTT.

V is TRBV28 and J is TRBJ2-5; 9 nucleotides match TRBD2. The CDR3 is 16 residues long. Germline V gene sequence: CDR1 MDHEN, CDR2 SYDVKM. The ends lost 3 bases at V and 1 base at J; junction bases unmatched: 6. This chain's CDR3 is CASSFRASGAQETQYF. The CDR3 DNA sequence: TGTGCCAGCAGTTTTAGGGCTAGCGGGGCCCAAGAGACCCAGTACTTC.

The J gene is TRBJ2-5, the V gene TRBV7-9; D not certain. Germline-derived CDR1 and CDR2 are SEHNR and FQNEAQ (reference sequence). The V end lost 1 base, the J end lost 4 bases, and 7 bases lay between the germline ends. This CDR3 region has 13 residues. CDR3 region: CASSLVERETQYF. The CDR3 DNA reads as TGTGCCAGCAGCTTAGTCGAGAGAGAGACCCAGTACTTC.

V is TRBV6-6 and J is TRBJ2-1; TRBD2 matches 13 bases. CDR3 size: 16 residues. With 2 bases clipped from V and 3 bases from J, the junction kept 1 base outside the gene matches. Germline V gives CDR1 MNHNY, CDR2 SVGAGI (reference sequence). The CDR3 DNA sequence: TGTGCCAGCAGTTACCGACTAGCGGGGGGCTACAATGAGCAGTTCTTC. As protein: CASSYRLAGGYNEQFF.

This clone occurred a few times. V and J are TRBV4-2 and TRBJ2-3, with 13 bases aligning to TRBD2. The CDR3 extends over 17 amino acids. Germline-derived CDR1 and CDR2 are LGHNA and YNFKEQ. Unmatched junction bases numbered 6, after V lost 1 base and J lost 5 bases. The chain's CDR3 is CASSQVTSGGAGDTQYF. CDR3 in DNA: TGTGCCAGCAGCCAAGTTACTAGCGGGGGGGCTGGAGATACGCAGTATTTT.

The rearrangement joins TRBV25-1 to TRBJ2-7; 9 bases line up with TRBD1. In germline, CDR1 is MGHDK, CDR2 SYGVNS. The CDR3 is made up of 15 amino acids. After removal of 6 bases from V and 3 bases from J, the junction contained 9 bases not matched to a gene. The chain's CDR3 is CASRVGQGRFYEQYF. The CDR3 coding sequence is TGTGCCAGCAGAGTAGGACAGGGGAGATTCTACGAGCAGTACTTC.

The V call is TRBV6-6, the J call TRBJ2-7; 8 nucleotides line up with TRBD1. The V gene's germline CDR1 is MNHNY and CDR2 SVGAGI (reference sequence). Unmatched junction bases numbered 13, after V lost 10 bases and J lost 8 bases. The CDR3 loop spans 13 amino acids. The CDR3 DNA is TGTGCCACCTCCGGGACAGGCCCCTCACAGCAGTACTTC. It is translated as CATSGTGPSQQYF.

The DNA of the CDR3 is TGTGCCAGCAGAGTAGCCTACGAGCAGTACTTC. Translated, it gives CASRVAYEQYF. The chain has TRBV28 and TRBJ2-7; D call uncertain. The germline V and J ends were trimmed by 6 bases and 2 bases, with 5 bases remaining between them. Germline CDR1 reads MDHEN; CDR2 reads SYDVKM. The CDR3 runs 11 residues.

The V gene is TRBV5-1, the J gene TRBJ1-1; no reliable D call. Germline V CDR1 and CDR2: SGHRS, YFSETQ. V dropped 2 bases and J dropped 7 bases, with 12 bases sitting between them. The CDR3 consists of 13 residues. The CDR3 sequence: CASSFPQADEAFF. The CDR3 DNA reads as TGCGCCAGCAGCTTCCCCCAGGCAGATGAAGCTTTCTTT.

The chain links TRBV7-9 to TRBJ2-7; D possibly corresponds to TRBD2 (5 bases). The CDR3 consists of 15 residues. Germline CDR1 reads SEHNR; CDR2 reads FQNEAQ (reference sequence). V shed 2 bases and J shed 3 bases, with 14 bases lying between them. The CDR3 spells CASSLLPAGSYEQYF. CDR3 DNA sequence: TGTGCCAGCAGCTTACTTCCGGCGGGCAGCTACGAGCAGTACTTC.

V and J are TRBV29-1 and TRBJ1-1; no clear D gene. The CDR3 contains 12 residues. The germline V gene encodes CDR1 SQVTM and CDR2 ANQGSEA. Trimming removed 3 bases at V and 1 base at J, with 6 bases between. Written as DNA, the CDR3 is TGCAGCGTTGATTTAGCGAACACTGAAGCTTTCTTT. Translation gives CSVDLANTEAFF. The variable domain in full, with the rest retrieved from reference TRBV29-1 and TRBJ1-1, is SAVISQKPSRDICQRGTSLTIQCQVDSQVTMMFWYRQQPGQSLTLIATANQGSEATYESGFVIDKFPISRPNLTFSTLTVSNMSPEDSSIYLCSVDLANTEAFFGQGTRLTVV.

The chain joins TRBV29-1 to TRBJ1-2; TRBD1 matches 9 bases. V trimming: 4 bases; J trimming: 5 bases; junction bases outside the gene matches: 5. The CDR3 contains 13 residues. The V gene's germline CDR1 is SQVTM and CDR2 ANQGSEA. The chain's CDR3 is CSVGVDRGYGYTF. For the CDR3, the DNA is TGCAGCGTTGGGGTGGACAGGGGATATGGCTACACCTTC.

This chain connects TRBV24-1 to TRBJ1-5; tentatively, D is TRBD1 (6 bases). Trimming removed 5 bases from V and 6 bases from J, with 10 bases in between. Germline-derived CDR1 and CDR2 are KGHDR and SFDVKD. The length of the CDR3 is 13 residues. The CDR3 loop is CATSGGGGQPQHF. The CDR3 DNA reads as TGTGCCACCAGTGGGGGGGGCGGTCAGCCCCAGCATTTT.

The chain employs TRBV13 and TRBJ2-5; 8 nucleotides match TRBD2. Germline loops: CDR1 PRHDT, CDR2 FYEKMQ (reference sequence). CDR3 length equals 16 residues. With 5 bases clipped from V and 4 bases from J, the junction kept 12 bases outside the gene matches. CDR3 sequence: CASSQSGTRIPETQYF. As DNA, the CDR3 is TGTGCCAGCAGCCAATCTGGGACTAGAATCCCAGAGACCCAGTACTTC.

The chain couples TRBV19 to TRBJ2-3, with D perhaps TRBD2 (6 bases). V lost 7 bases, J lost 5 bases, and 28 bases lay in between. In germline, CDR1 is LNHDA, CDR2 SQIVND (reference sequence). The CDR3 covers 18 residues. CDR3 protein: CASTLSWLRPGVRDTQYF. In DNA, the CDR3 is TGTGCCAGTACCCTCTCGTGGCTACGTCCGGGGGTGAGAGATACGCAGTATTTT.

The rearrangement joins TRBV2 to TRBJ1-5, with 7 nucleotides matching TRBD1. This CDR3 contains 13 residues. Germline trimming cut 4 bases from V and 7 bases from J; bases unmatched to any gene: 4. Germline V gene sequence: CDR1 SNHLY, CDR2 FYNNEI. The CDR3 protein is CASSATGLQPQHF. CDR3 DNA: TGTGCCAGCAGTGCGACAGGGCTCCAGCCCCAGCATTTT.

The chain employs TRBV3-1 (or the pseudogene TRBV3-2) and TRBJ1-3, with 7 nucleotides matching TRBD1. Trimming at V came to 4 bases and at J to 0 bases, leaving 3 bases not matched to a gene. This CDR3 is 15 amino acids long. Germline V CDR1 and CDR2: LGHDT, YNNKEL (reference sequence). The CDR3 sequence: CASSPRDSSGNTIYF. CDR3 bases: TGTGCCAGCAGCCCCCGGGACAGCTCTGGAAACACCATATATTTT.